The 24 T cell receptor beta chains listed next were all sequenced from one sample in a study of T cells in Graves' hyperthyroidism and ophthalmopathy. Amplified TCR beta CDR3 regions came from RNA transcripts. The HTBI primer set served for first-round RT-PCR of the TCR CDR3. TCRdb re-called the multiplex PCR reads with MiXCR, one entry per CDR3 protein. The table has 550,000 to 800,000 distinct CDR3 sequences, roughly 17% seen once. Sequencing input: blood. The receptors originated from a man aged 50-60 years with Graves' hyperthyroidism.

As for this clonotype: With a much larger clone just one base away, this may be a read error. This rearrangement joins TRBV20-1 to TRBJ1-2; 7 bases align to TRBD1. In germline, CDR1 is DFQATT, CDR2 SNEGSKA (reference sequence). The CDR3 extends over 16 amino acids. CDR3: CSASVPGTAANYGCTF. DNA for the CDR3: TGCAGTGCTTCTGTCCCCGGGACAGCAGCTAACTATGGCTGCACCTTC.

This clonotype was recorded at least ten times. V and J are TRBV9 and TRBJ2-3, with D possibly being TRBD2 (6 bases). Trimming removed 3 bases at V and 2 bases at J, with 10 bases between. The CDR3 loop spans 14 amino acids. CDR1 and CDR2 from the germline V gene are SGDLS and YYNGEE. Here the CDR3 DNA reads TGTGCCAGCAGCGATAGCGGTTCCACAGATACGCAGTATTTT. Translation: CASSDSGSTDTQYF.

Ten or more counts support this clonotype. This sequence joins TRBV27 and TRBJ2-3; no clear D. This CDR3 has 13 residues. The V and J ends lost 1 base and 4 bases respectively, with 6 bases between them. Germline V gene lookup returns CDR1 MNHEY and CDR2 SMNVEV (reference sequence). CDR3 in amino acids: CASSLLTADTQYF. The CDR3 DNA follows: TGTGCCAGCAGTTTATTAACCGCAGATACGCAGTATTTT.

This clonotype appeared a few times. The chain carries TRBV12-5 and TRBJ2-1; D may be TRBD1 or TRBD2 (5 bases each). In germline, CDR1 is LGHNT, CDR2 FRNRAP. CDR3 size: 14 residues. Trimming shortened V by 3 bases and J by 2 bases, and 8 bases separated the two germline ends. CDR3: CASGFQGAYNEQFF. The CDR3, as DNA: TGTGCTAGTGGTTTCCAGGGAGCCTACAATGAGCAGTTCTTC.

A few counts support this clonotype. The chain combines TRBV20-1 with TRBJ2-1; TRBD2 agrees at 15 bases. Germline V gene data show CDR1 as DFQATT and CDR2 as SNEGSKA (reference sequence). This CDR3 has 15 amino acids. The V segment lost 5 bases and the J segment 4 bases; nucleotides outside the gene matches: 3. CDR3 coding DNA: TGCAGTGCTGGGGGGACTAGCGGGGGGTACAATGAGCAGTTCTTC. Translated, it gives CSAGGTSGGYNEQFF.

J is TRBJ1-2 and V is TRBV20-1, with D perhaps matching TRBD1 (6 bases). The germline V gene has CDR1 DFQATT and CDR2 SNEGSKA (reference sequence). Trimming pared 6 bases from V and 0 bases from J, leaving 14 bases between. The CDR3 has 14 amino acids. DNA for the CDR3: TGCAGTGCAACCGACAGGAGAGCTAACTATGGCTACACCTTC. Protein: CSATDRRANYGYTF.

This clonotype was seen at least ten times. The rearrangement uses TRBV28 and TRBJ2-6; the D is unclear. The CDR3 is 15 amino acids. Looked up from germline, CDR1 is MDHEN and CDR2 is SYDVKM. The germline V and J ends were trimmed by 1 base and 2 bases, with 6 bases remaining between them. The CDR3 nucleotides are TGTGCCAGCAGTTTATACCGGGCTGGGGCCAACGTCCTGACTTTC. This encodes CASSLYRAGANVLTF. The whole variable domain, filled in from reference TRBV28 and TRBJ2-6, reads DVKVTQSSRYLVKRTGEKVFLECVQDMDHENMFWYRQDPGLGLRLIYFSYDVKMKEKGDIPEGYSVSREKKERFSLILESASTNQTSMYLCASSLYRAGANVLTFGAGSRLTVL.

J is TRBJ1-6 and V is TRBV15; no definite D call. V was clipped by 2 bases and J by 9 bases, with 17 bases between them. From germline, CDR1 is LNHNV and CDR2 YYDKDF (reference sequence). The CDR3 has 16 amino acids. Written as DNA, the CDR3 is TGTGCCACCAGCAGACCCTGGACCGAGGATACTTCACCCCTCCACTTT. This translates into CATSRPWTEDTSPLHF.

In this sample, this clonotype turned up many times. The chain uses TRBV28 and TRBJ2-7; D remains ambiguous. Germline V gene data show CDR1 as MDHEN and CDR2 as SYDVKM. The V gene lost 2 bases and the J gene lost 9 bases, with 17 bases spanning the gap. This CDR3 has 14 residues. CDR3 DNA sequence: TGTGCCAGCAGTTTAGACGACCCTGCTAATGGGCAGTACTTC. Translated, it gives CASSLDDPANGQYF.

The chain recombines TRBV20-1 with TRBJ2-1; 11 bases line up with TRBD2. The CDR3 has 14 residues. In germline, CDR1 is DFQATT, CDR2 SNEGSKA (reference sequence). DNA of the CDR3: TGCAGAGCCCGAGGGACTAGCGGTGTTTATGAGCAGTTCTTC. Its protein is CRARGTSGVYEQFF.

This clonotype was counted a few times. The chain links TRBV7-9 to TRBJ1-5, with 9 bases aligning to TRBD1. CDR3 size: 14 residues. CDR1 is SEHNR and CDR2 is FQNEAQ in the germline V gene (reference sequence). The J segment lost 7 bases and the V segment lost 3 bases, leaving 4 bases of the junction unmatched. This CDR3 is CASSFTGGEQPQHF. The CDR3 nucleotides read TGTGCCAGCAGCTTTACAGGGGGCGAGCAGCCCCAGCATTTT.

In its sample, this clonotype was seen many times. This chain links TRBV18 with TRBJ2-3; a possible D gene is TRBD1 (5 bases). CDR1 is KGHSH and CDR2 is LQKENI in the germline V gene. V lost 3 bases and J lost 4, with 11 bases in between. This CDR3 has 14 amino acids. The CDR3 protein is CASSPATDPDTQYF. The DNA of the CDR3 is TGTGCCAGCTCACCCGCGACAGACCCAGATACGCAGTATTTT.

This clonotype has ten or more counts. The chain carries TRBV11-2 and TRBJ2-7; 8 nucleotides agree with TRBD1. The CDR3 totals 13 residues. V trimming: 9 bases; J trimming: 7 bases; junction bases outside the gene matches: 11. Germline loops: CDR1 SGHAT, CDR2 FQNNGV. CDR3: CASLGTGVGEQYF. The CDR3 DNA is TGTGCCAGTCTCGGGACAGGAGTAGGTGAGCAGTACTTC.

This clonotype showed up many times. The CDR3 loop reads CASSLVHPDTQYF. The CDR3 bases are TGTGCCAGCAGTTTAGTACACCCAGATACGCAGTATTTT. The rearrangement uses TRBV28 and TRBJ2-3, with D unresolved. CDR1 is MDHEN, CDR2 SYDVKM, per germline. CDR3 length equals 13 residues. The V end was cut by 2 bases, the J end by 4 bases, with 7 bases between.

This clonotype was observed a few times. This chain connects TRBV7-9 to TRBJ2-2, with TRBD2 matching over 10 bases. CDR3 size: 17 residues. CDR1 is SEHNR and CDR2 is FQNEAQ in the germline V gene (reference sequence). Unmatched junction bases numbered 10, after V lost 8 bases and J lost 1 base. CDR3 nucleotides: TGTGCCAGCGACTCCCCGACTAGCGGGCTGAACACCGGGGAGCTGTTTTTT. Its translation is CASDSPTSGLNTGELFF.

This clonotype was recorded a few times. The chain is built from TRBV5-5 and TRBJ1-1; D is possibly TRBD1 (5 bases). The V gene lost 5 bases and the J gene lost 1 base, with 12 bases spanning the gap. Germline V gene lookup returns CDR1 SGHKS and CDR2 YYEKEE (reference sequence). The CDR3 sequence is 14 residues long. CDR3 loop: CASRWGRTNTEAFF. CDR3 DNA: TGTGCCAGCAGATGGGGACGGACGAACACTGAAGCTTTCTTT.

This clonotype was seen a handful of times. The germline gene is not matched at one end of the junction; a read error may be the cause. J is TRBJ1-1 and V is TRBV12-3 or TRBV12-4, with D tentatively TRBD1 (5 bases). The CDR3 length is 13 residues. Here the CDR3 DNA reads TGTACCAGCAGTCCAGGGAAACTGACTGAAGCTTTCTTT. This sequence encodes CTSSPGKLTEAFF.

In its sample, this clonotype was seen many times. The CDR3, as DNA: TGTGCCAGCAGCCCACAGATAGCGGGAGTGTATTACAATGAGCAGTTCTTC. Its protein is CASSPQIAGVYYNEQFF. The chain couples TRBV13 to TRBJ2-1; 9 bases fit TRBD2. The germline V gene encodes CDR1 PRHDT and CDR2 FYEKMQ (reference sequence). This CDR3 contains 17 residues. V trimming: 5 bases; J trimming: 4 bases; junction bases outside the gene matches: 12.

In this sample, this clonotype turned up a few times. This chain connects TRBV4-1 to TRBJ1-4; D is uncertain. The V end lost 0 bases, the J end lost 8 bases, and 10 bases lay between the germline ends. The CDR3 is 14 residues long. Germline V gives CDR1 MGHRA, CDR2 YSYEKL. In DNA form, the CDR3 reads TGCGCCAGCAGCCAAGAATGGACCTCAGAAAAACTGTTTTTT. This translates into CASSQEWTSEKLFF.

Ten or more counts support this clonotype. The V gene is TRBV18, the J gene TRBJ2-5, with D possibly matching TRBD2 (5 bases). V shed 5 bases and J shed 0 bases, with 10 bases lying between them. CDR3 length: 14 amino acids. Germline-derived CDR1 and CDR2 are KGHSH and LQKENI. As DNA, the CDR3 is TGTGCCAGCTCATTAGCGCTTAACCAAGAGACCCAGTACTTC. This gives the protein CASSLALNQETQYF.

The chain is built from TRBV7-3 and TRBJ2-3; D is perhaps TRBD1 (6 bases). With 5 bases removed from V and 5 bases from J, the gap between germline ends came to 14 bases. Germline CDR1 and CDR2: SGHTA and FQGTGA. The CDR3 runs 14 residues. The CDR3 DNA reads TGTGCCAGCAGCACAAAAATCAGGGGAGATACGCAGTATTTT. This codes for CASSTKIRGDTQYF. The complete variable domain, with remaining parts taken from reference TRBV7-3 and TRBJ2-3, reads GAGVSQTPSNKVTEKGKYVELRCDPISGHTALYWYRQSLGQGPEFLIYFQGTGAADDSGLPNDRFFAVRPEGSVSTLKIQRTERGDSAVYLCASSTKIRGDTQYFGPGTRLTVL.

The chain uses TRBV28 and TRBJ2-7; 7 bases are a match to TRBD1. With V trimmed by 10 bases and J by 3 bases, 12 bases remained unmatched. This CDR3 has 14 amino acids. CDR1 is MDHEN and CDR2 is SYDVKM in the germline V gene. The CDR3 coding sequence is TGTGCCACAACTGGGACAGCACCTGGCTACGAGCAGTACTTC. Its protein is CATTGTAPGYEQYF.

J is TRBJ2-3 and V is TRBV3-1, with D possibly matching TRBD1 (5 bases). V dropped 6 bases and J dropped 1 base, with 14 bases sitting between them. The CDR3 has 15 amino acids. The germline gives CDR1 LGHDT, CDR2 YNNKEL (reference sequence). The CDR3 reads CASSPRQWGTDTQYF. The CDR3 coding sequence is TGTGCCAGCAGTCCAAGACAGTGGGGCACAGATACGCAGTATTTT.

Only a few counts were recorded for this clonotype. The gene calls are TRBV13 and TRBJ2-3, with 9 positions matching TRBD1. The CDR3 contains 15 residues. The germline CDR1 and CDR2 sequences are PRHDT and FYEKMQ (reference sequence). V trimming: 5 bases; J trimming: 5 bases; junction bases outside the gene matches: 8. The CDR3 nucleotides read TGTGCCAGCAGCCATTTAGGACAGGGGAAAGATACGCAGTATTTT. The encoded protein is CASSHLGQGKDTQYF.